This is a list of T cell receptor beta chains from one sample in a study of blood T cell repertoires in COVID-19. Sequencing used immunoSEQ multiplex PCR; TCRdb keeps in-frame clones, though not all of them. This table holds fewer than 130,000 clones, approximately 84% found once. Source material: peripheral blood. These receptors were taken from a human donor in a cohort sampled during active COVID-19. CDR3s include the opening cysteine and the closing phenylalanine or tryptophan. The D gene is left open where the match is weak. Expanded clones are given a class, and other clones once, few, many or no size at all.

d_gene	v_gene	abundance	j_gene	CDR3nt	CDR3aa
TRBD2	TRBV27	NA	TRBJ2-7	TGTGCCAGCAGGCCACTAGCGGGAGGGCCCTACGAGCAGTACTTC	CASRPLAGGPYEQYF
NA	TRBV7-2	NA	TRBJ1-4	TGTGCCAGCAGCTCCGTAGGGGTAGGGGAAAAACTGTTTTTT	CASSSVGVGEKLFF
TRBD2	TRBV6-4	NA	TRBJ2-7	TGTGCCAGCAGTGACTCGGGACTAGCGGGGTCTGAGCAGTACTTC	CASSDSGLAGSEQYF
TRBD1	TRBV7-9	NA	TRBJ2-7	TGTGCCAGCAGCCCCCTCGGGGGGGACAGGGGTCACGAGCAGTACTTC	CASSPLGGDRGHEQYF
NA	TRBV5-1	NA	TRBJ2-5	TGCGCCAGCAGCTTGGCTGGGGCAGGGGAAGAGACCCAGTACTTC	CASSLAGAGEETQYF
NA	TRBV28	once	TRBJ1-5	TGTGCCAGCACTTTGGCTGCAAATCAGCCCCAGCATTTT	CASTLAANQPQHF
NA	TRBV28	NA	TRBJ2-3	TGTGCCACCCAGGAGGCCTTCACAGATACGCAGTATTTT	CATQEAFTDTQYF
TRBD2	TRBV2	NA	TRBJ2-7	TGTGCCGGAAAGGGACTAGCTAAACGCGAGCAGTACTTC	CAGKGLAKREQYF
TRBD1	TRBV27	NA	TRBJ2-2	TGTGCCAGCAGTCGCCCCGGGACAGCCAACACCGGGGAGCTGTTTTTT	CASSRPGTANTGELFF
NA	TRBV12-3/TRBV12-4	NA	TRBJ1-1	TGTGCCAGCAGTGCTCAGGGAATTGAAGCTTTCTTT	CASSAQGIEAFF
NA	TRBV7-3	few	TRBJ2-5	TGTGCCAGCAGCTTAACCTCAATAGCTACGGCCCAAGAGACCCAGTACTTC	CASSLTSIATAQETQYF
TRBD1	TRBV5-1	NA	TRBJ1-6	TGCGCCAGCAGCTTGGCCGAGGGACAGCATTCACCCCTCCACTTT	CASSLAEGQHSPLHF
TRBD1	TRBV28	NA	TRBJ1-6	TGTGCCAGCAGTTCGCCGGGACAGGGGGCTTCACCCCTCCACTTT	CASSSPGQGASPLHF
NA	TRBV27	few	TRBJ1-1	TGTGCCAGCAGCTTAAACAGGGCCACTGAAGCTTTCTTT	CASSLNRATEAFF
TRBD2	TRBV11-2	NA	TRBJ2-5	TGTGCCAGCAGCCAAAGCTCGGGGGGTTGGGAGACCCAGTACTTC	CASSQSSGGWETQYF
NA	TRBV19	NA	TRBJ2-3	TGTGCCAGTAGTATAGGTGGGGCCTTGGATACGCAGTATTTT	CASSIGGALDTQYF
NA	TRBV27	NA	TRBJ1-5	TGTGCCAGCAGCTATCAGCCCCAGCATTTT	CASSYQPQHF
NA	TRBV10-3	NA	TRBJ1-1	TGTGCCATCAGTGAAGCCTCAATGAACACTGAAGCTTTCTTT	CAISEASMNTEAFF
TRBD1	TRBV5-6	NA	TRBJ1-2	TGTGCCAGCAGCGCGAGGACAGGGGGCTCGGCTAACTATGGCTACACCTTC	CASSARTGGSANYGYTF
NA	TRBV29-1	NA	TRBJ1-5	TGCAGCGTTGGCTCAGGGGCGGAACAGCCCCAGCATTTT	CSVGSGAEQPQHF
NA	TRBV4-3	NA	TRBJ2-3	TGCGCCAGCAGCCAAGATTTCCCGGGGTGGTCTTCAGATACGCAGTATTTT	CASSQDFPGWSSDTQYF
NA	TRBV29-1	NA	TRBJ2-7	TGCAGCGTCCTACGCTTTGAGCCGGCCTACGAGCAGTACTTC	CSVLRFEPAYEQYF
TRBD2	TRBV28	NA	TRBJ2-3	TGTGCCACAAGGGCTAGCGGAAGCACAGATACGCAGTATTTT	CATRASGSTDTQYF
NA	TRBV9	NA	TRBJ2-7	TGTGCCAGCAGCGTAGGTCAGGGCCCCTCCTACGAGCAGTACTTC	CASSVGQGPSYEQYF
NA	TRBV7-2	NA	TRBJ2-1	TGTGCCAGCAGCCCGGACAGCTTTTACAATGAGCAGTTCTTC	CASSPDSFYNEQFF
TRBD2	TRBV2	NA	TRBJ2-7	TGTGCCAGCAGCCCGTGGGGACTAGCGAGCTACGAGCAGTACTTC	CASSPWGLASYEQYF
NA	TRBV6-1	NA	TRBJ1-6	TGTGCCAGCAGTGAAAGGGGGGGAGAATCACCCCTCCACTTT	CASSERGGESPLHF
NA	TRBV11-2	few	TRBJ1-5	TGTGCCAGCAGCTTAGATCCCGCAGGATTCCAGCCCCAGCATTTT	CASSLDPAGFQPQHF
NA	TRBV7-2	NA	TRBJ1-5	TGTGCCAGCAGCCCCCCCCCGGGGGGCAATCAGCCCCAGCATTTT	CASSPPPGGNQPQHF
TRBD2	TRBV9	NA	TRBJ2-1	TGTGCCAGCAGTCGCAATCCGGGACTAGCCGGCGAGCAGTTCTTC	CASSRNPGLAGEQFF
TRBD1	TRBV5-1	NA	TRBJ2-3	TGCGCCAGCAGCCGGGGACCGGGACAGGGGTCAGATACGCAGTATTTT	CASSRGPGQGSDTQYF
NA	TRBV4-2	NA	TRBJ1-1	TGTGCCAGCAGCCGTGGGAGAAGGGAGAACACTGAAGCTTTCTTT	CASSRGRRENTEAFF
TRBD1	TRBV3-1/TRBV3-2	NA	TRBJ2-5	TGTGCCAGCAGCCTAATGGGACAGGGACCGGAGACCCAGTACTTC	CASSLMGQGPETQYF
NA	TRBV24-1	NA	TRBJ2-3	TGTGCCACCAGTGACCCCGCGGAGGCCCCCGCAGATACGCAGTATTTT	CATSDPAEAPADTQYF
TRBD1	TRBV5-1	NA	TRBJ1-1	TGCGCCAGCAGCTTGGGGACAGGGGTGGGCACTGAAGCTTTCTTT	CASSLGTGVGTEAFF
NA	TRBV30	few	TRBJ1-3	TGTGCCTGGAATGCGGATACCAACTCTGGAAACACCATATATTTT	CAWNADTNSGNTIYF
TRBD2	TRBV28	NA	TRBJ2-7	TGTGCCAGCAGGAGCGGGGGGGCAGCTTACGAGCAGTACTTC	CASRSGGAAYEQYF
TRBD1	TRBV18	NA	TRBJ2-2	TGTGCCAGCTCACCGAGGCAGGGGGACGCCGGGGAGCTGTTTTTT	CASSPRQGDAGELFF
NA	TRBV7-6	NA	TRBJ2-1	TGTGCCAGCAGCTCAGGTTCCGATGAGCAGTTCTTC	CASSSGSDEQFF
TRBD1	TRBV28	NA	TRBJ2-3	TGTGCCAGCAGTTTGTGGACAGGGAGCACAGATACGCAGTATTTT	CASSLWTGSTDTQYF
NA	TRBV2	NA	TRBJ2-5	TGTGCCAGCAGTGTCCAGAACCAAGAGACCCAGTACTTC	CASSVQNQETQYF
TRBD2	TRBV28	NA	TRBJ2-3	TGTGCCAGCAACTTTTATTTAGGCGGGGGGCCTACAGATACGCAGTATTTT	CASNFYLGGGPTDTQYF
TRBD1	TRBV27	NA	TRBJ2-3	TGTGCCAGCAGTCCTCCTCTCGGACAGGGCTTTGCAGATACGCAGTATTTT	CASSPPLGQGFADTQYF
NA	TRBV27	once	TRBJ2-3	TGTGCCAGCAGTCCGGGTGCCCGGATTTACACAGATACGCAGTATTTT	CASSPGARIYTDTQYF
NA	TRBV28	NA	TRBJ2-5	TGTGCCAGCAGTTTAAGGGGGGGGGCCTCAGAGACCCAGTACTTC	CASSLRGGASETQYF
NA	TRBV10-3	NA	TRBJ1-1	TGTGCCATCTCCGGGGGAAACACTGAAGCTTTCTTT	CAISGGNTEAFF
TRBD2	TRBV10-3	few	TRBJ2-7	TGTGCCATCAGTGACCCAACTAGCGGGGGGGCCTACGAGCAGTACTTC	CAISDPTSGGAYEQYF
TRBD1	TRBV7-8	NA	TRBJ2-3	TGTGCCAGCAGCTTAGTTGCGGTGGGCAGGGGGCCTCTTTATAGCACAGATACGCAGTATTTT	CASSLVAVGRGPLYSTDTQYF
NA	TRBV10-1	NA	TRBJ2-3	TGCGCCAGCAGTGAGAGTCGCCCAGCGGGCACAGATACGCAGTATTTT	CASSESRPAGTDTQYF
NA	TRBV5-1	NA	TRBJ2-3	TGCGCCAGCAGCATACAGGGCACAGATACGCAGTATTTT	CASSIQGTDTQYF
TRBD2	TRBV9	NA	TRBJ2-7	TGTGCCAGCAGCCCCGGACTAGCGGGGGAAAGAGATTACGAGCAGTACTTC	CASSPGLAGERDYEQYF
NA	TRBV11-1	NA	TRBJ1-2	TGTGCCAGCAGCTTAGAGTTCGGGGAATATGGCTACACCTTC	CASSLEFGEYGYTF
TRBD1	TRBV16	NA	TRBJ1-1	TGTGCCAGCAGCCAATCCTCAGGGGGCACTGAAGCTTTCTTT	CASSQSSGGTEAFF
NA	TRBV7-3	NA	TRBJ2-3	TGTGCCAGCAGCTTAACGCGGAGTTCCACAGATACGCAGTATTTT	CASSLTRSSTDTQYF
NA	TRBV2	few	TRBJ2-7	TGTGCGGGGTCAAGGGGCTCCTACGAGCAGTACTTC	CAGSRGSYEQYF
TRBD2	TRBV7-2	NA	TRBJ2-3	TGTGGGACTAGCGGGGGGGGCCCAGATACGCAGTATTTT	CGTSGGGPDTQYF
NA	TRBV28	NA	TRBJ2-7	TGTGCCAGCACCCCGTCACAGGGGGGAGGCGGGAGCTCCTACGAGCAGTACTTC	CASTPSQGGGGSSYEQYF
TRBD1	TRBV15	NA	TRBJ1-2	TGTGCCACCAGCAGAGATCCAACAGGGGGCGGTGGCTACACCTTC	CATSRDPTGGGGYTF
NA	TRBV13	NA	TRBJ2-7	TGTGCCAGCAGCGGTAGACGGGTACGCTACGAGCAGTACTTC	CASSGRRVRYEQYF